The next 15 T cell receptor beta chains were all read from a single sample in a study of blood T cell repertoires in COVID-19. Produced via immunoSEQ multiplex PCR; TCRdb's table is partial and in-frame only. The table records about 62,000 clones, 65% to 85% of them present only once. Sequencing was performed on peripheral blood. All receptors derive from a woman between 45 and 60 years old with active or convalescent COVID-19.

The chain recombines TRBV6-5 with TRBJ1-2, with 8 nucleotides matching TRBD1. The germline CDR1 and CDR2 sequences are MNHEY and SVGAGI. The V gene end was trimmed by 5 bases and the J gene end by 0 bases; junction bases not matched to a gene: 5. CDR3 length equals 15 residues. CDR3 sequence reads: CASSLSGGANYGYTF. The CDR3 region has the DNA TGTGCCAGCAGTCTTTCAGGGGGCGCTAACTATGGCTACACCTTC.

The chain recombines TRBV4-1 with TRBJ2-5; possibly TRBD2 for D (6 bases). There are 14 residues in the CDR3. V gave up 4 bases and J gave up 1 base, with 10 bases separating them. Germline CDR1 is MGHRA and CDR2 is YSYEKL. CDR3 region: CASSRRGSQETQYF. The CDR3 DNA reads TGCGCCAGCAGCCGTCGGGGGTCCCAAGAGACCCAGTACTTC.

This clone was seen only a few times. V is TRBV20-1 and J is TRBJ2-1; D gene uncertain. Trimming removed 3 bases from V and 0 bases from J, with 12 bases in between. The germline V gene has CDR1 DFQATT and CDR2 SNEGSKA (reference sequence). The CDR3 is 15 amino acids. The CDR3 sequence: CSASTAGSSYNEQFF. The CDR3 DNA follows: TGCAGTGCTAGTACCGCCGGTAGCTCCTACAATGAGCAGTTCTTC.

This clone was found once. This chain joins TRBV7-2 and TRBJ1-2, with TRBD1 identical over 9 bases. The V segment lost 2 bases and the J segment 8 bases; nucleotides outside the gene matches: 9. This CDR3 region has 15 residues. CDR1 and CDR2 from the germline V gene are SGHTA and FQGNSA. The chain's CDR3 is CASSLSGQGGGGYTF. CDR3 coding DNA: TGTGCCAGCAGCTTATCGGGACAGGGTGGAGGGGGCTACACCTTC.

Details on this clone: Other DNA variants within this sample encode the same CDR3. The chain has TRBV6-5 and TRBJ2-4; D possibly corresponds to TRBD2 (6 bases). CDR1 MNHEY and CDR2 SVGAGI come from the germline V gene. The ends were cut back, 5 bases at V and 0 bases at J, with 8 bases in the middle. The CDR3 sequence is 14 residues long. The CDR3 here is CASSRGLAKNIQYF. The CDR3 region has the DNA TGTGCCAGCAGTCGGGGACTAGCCAAAAACATTCAGTACTTC.

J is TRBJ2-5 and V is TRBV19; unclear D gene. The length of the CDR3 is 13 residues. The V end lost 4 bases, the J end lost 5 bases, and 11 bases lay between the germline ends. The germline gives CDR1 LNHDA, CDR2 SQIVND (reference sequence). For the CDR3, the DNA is TGTGCCAGTAGTAATGCCGGGTCGGAGACCCAGTACTTC. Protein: CASSNAGSETQYF.

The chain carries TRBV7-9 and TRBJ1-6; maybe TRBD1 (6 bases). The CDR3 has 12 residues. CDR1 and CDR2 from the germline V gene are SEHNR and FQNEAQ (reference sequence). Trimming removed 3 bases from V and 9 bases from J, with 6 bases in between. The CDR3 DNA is TGTGCCAGCAGCTTGGGGGCTTCACCCCTCCACTTT. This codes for CASSLGASPLHF.

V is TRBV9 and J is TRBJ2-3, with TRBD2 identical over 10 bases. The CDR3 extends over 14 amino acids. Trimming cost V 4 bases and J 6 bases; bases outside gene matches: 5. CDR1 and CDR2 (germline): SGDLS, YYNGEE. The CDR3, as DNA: TGTGCCAGCAGCCAACTAGCGGGATCCGATACGCAGTATTTT. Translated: CASSQLAGSDTQYF.

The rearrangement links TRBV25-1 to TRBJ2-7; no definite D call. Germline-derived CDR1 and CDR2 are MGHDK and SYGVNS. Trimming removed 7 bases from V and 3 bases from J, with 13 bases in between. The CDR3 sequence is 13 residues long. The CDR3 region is CASTRRAGYEQYF. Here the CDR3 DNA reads TGTGCCAGCACCCGCCGAGCCGGCTACGAGCAGTACTTC.

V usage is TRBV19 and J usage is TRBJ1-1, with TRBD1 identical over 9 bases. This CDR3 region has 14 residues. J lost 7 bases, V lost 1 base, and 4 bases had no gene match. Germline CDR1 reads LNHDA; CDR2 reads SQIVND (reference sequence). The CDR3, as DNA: TGTGCCAGTAGTATAGGGCGGGACAGGGTTGAAGCTTTCTTT. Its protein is CASSIGRDRVEAFF.

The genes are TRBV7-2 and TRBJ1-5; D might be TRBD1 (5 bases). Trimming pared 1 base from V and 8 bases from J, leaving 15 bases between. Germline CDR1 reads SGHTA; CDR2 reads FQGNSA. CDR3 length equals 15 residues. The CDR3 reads CASSLGGRPVEPQHF. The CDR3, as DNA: TGTGCCAGCAGCTTAGGGGGCAGACCTGTAGAGCCCCAGCATTTT. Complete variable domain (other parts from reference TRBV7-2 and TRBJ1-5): GAGVSQSPSNKVTEKGKDVELRCDPISGHTALYWYRQSLGQGLEFLIYFQGNSAPDKSGLPSDRFSAERTGGSVSTLTIQRTQQEDSAVYLCASSLGGRPVEPQHFGDGTRLSIL.

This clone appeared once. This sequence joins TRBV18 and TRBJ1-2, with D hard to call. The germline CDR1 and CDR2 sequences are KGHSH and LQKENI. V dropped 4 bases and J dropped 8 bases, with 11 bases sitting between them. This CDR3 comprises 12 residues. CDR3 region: CASSLGRQGYTF. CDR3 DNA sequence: TGTGCCAGCTCACTGGGCAGGCAGGGCTACACCTTC.

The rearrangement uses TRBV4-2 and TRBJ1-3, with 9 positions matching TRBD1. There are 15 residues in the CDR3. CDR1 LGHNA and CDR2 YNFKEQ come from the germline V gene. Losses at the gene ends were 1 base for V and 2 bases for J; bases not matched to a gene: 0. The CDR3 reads CASSQGTGAGNTIYF. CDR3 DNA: TGTGCCAGCAGCCAAGGGACAGGGGCTGGAAACACCATATATTTT.

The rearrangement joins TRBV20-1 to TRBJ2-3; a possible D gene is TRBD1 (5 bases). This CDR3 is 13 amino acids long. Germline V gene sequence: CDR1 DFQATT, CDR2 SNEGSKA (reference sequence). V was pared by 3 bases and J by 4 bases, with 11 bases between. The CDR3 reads CSASPGSADTQYF. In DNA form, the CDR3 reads TGCAGTGCTAGTCCAGGGTCCGCAGATACGCAGTATTTT.

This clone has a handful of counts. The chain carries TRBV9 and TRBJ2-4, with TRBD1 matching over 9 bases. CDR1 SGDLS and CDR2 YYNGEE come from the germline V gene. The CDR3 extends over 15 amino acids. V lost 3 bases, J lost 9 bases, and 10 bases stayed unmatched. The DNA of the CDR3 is TGTGCCAGCAGCGCGCTAGGACAGGGGATGGGCATTCAGTACTTC. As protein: CASSALGQGMGIQYF.